Listed here are 5 T cell receptor beta chains from one sample, sequenced in a study of T cell changes during pregnancy in multiple sclerosis. Profiled with immunoSEQ multiplex PCR; TCRdb holds only in-frame clones, not every one. Here the sample spans around 27,000 clones, roughly 91% being singletons. This specimen consisted of CD4+ T cells from peripheral blood mononuclear cells, obtained after pregnancy. All receptors derive from a female donor with multiple sclerosis, enrolled in a pregnancy study.

The chain links TRBV5-1 to TRBJ2-7; tentative D call: TRBD2 (5 bases). This CDR3 is 14 amino acids long. Germline V CDR1 and CDR2: SGHRS, YFSETQ. The ends were cut back, 3 bases at V and 7 bases at J, with 17 bases in the middle. The DNA for the CDR3 is TGCGCCAGCAGCTGGAAGGGTACAACGGGGGAGCAGTACTTC. It is translated as CASSWKGTTGEQYF.

This rearrangement joins TRBV16 to TRBJ1-2, with D perhaps matching TRBD1 (5 bases). V was pared by 0 bases and J by 1 base, with 6 bases between. This CDR3 spans 14 amino acids. Germline V gene sequence: CDR1 KGHSY, CDR2 FQNENV. The DNA of the CDR3 is TGTGCCAGCAGCCAATCAGGGGTTAACTATGGCTACACCTTC. This translates into CASSQSGVNYGYTF.

This sequence joins TRBV4-2 and TRBJ2-1, with D perhaps matching TRBD2 (6 bases). Trimming removed 4 bases from V and 7 bases from J, with 14 bases in between. The CDR3 has 14 residues. Germline V lookup: CDR1 LGHNA, CDR2 YNFKEQ. CDR3 bases: TGTGCCAGCAGCCGACTAGTGGGTGGAAATGAGCAGTTCTTC. It encodes CASSRLVGGNEQFF.

V gene TRBV29-1 combines with J gene TRBJ2-1; 7 bases align to TRBD2. The CDR3 length is 16 residues. CDR1 and CDR2 (germline): SQVTM, ANQGSEA. Trimming cost V 4 bases and J 1 base; bases outside gene matches: 10. The CDR3 nucleotides read TGCAGCGTTGTCCAGGGAGGGCCCGGTTCCTACAATGAGCAGTTCTTC. Translating gives CSVVQGGPGSYNEQFF.

The CDR3 nucleotides are TGTGCCAGCAGCCTCCGACAGGCTGAAGCTTTCTTT. Protein: CASSLRQAEAFF. The V gene is TRBV7-9, the J gene TRBJ1-1; maybe TRBD1 (6 bases). This CDR3 spans 12 amino acids. V was pared by 5 bases and J by 6 bases, with 10 bases between. CDR1 is SEHNR and CDR2 is FQNEAQ in the germline V gene (reference sequence).